This T cell receptor (beta chain) originates from a study of cytotoxic CD8 clonotypes in ibrutinib-treated CLL. The repertoire was sequenced with immunoSEQ multiplex PCR; TCRdb's copy has only in-frame clones and lacks some. The data show approximately 150,000 clones, approximately 84% seen once. The V gene's germline CDR1 is MNHNY and CDR2 SVGAGI (reference sequence). The CDR3 consists of 15 residues. V shed 8 bases and J shed 13 bases, with 26 bases lying between them. This chain uses TRBV6-6 with TRBJ1-4; D may be TRBD1 (5 bases). The sample consisted of PBMCs, taken after 24 months of ibrutinib treatment. This TCR was recovered from a human donor with chronic lymphocytic leukemia. CDR3 bases: TGTGCCAGCCGAAAGGAAGGGGTAATTTCATTGGGACTGTTTTTT. Translation: CASRKEGVISLGLFF.